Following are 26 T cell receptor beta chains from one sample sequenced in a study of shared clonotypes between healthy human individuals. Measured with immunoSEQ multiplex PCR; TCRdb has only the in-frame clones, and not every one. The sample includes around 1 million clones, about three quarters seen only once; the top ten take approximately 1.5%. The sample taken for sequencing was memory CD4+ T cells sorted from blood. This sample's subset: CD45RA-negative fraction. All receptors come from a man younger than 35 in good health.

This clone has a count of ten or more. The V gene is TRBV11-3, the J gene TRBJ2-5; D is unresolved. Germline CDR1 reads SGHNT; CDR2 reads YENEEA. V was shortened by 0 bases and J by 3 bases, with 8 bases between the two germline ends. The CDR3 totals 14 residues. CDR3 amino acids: CASSLDAEKETQYF. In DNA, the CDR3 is TGTGCCAGCAGCTTAGACGCCGAGAAAGAGACCCAGTACTTC. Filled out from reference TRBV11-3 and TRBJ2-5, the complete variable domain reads EAGVVQSPRYKIIEKKQPVAFWCNPISGHNTLYWYLQNLGQGPELLIRYENEEAVDDSQLPKDRFSAERLKGVDSTLKIQPAELGDSAVYLCASSLDAEKETQYFGPGTRLLVL.

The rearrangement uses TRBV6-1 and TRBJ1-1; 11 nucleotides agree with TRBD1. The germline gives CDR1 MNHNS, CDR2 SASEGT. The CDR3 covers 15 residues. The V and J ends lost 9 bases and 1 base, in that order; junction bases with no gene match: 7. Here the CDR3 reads CARTYGQGANTEAFF. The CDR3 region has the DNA TGTGCCAGAACATACGGACAGGGGGCGAACACTGAAGCTTTCTTT.

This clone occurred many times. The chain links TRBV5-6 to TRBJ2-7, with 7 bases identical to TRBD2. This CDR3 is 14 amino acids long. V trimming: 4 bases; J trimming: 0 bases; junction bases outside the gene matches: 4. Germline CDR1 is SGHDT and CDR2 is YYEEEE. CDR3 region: CASSKGTISYEQYF. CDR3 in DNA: TGTGCCAGCAGCAAAGGGACTATCTCCTACGAGCAGTACTTC.

The DNA for the CDR3 is TGTGCCAGCAGCTCGGACAGGTCCGGCAATGAAAAACTGTTTTTT. Amino acid sequence: CASSSDRSGNEKLFF. The chain combines TRBV5-4 with TRBJ1-4; 7 bases align to TRBD1. The V gene's germline CDR1 is SGHNT and CDR2 YYREEE (reference sequence). The CDR3 runs to 15 residues. V gave up 3 bases and J gave up 5 bases; unmatched junction bases: 7.

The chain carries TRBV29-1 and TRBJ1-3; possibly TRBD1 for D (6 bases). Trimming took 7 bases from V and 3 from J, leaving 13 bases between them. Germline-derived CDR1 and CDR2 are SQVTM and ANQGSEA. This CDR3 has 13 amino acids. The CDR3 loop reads CSASGQYGNTIYF. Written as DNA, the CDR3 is TGCAGCGCCAGCGGACAGTATGGAAACACCATATATTTT.

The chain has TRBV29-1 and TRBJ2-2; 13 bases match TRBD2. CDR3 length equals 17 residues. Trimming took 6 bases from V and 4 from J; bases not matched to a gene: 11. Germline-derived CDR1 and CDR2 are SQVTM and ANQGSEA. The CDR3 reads CSVRTSGSTLGTGELFF. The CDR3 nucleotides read TGCAGCGTGAGGACTAGCGGGAGTACGCTAGGCACCGGGGAGCTGTTTTTT.

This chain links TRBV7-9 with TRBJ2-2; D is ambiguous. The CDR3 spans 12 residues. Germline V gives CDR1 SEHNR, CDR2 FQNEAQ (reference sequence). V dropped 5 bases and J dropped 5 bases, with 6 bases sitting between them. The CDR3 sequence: CASSPGTGELFF. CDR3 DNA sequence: TGTGCCAGCAGCCCGGGTACCGGGGAGCTGTTTTTT.

The DNA of the CDR3 is TGTGCCAGCACGCTTGGACAACTGAACACTGAAGCTTTCTTT. Translating it yields CASTLGQLNTEAFF. The chain has TRBV9 and TRBJ1-1; D may be TRBD1 (5 bases). CDR3 length equals 14 residues. Germline V gives CDR1 SGDLS, CDR2 YYNGEE. The V end was cut by 6 bases, the J end by 0 bases, with 12 bases between.

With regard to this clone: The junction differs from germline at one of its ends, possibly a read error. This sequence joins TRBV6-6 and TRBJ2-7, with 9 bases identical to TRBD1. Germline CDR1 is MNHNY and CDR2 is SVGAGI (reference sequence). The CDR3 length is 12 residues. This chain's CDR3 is CASSSSDRGGNF. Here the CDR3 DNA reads TGTGCCAGCAGTAGCTCGGACAGGGGAGGGAACTTC.

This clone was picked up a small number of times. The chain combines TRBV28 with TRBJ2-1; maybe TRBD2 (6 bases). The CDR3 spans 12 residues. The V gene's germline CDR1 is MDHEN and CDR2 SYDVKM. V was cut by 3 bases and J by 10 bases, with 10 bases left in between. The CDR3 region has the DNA TGTGCCAGCAGTTTCGATCGGGGGGAGCAGTTCTTC. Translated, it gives CASSFDRGEQFF.

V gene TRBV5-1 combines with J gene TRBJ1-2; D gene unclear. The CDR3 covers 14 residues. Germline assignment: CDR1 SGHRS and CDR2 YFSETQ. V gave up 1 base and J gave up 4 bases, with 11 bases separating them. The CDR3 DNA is TGCGCCAGCAGCTTGTCCCCGGGGAGCTATGGCTACACCTTC. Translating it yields CASSLSPGSYGYTF.

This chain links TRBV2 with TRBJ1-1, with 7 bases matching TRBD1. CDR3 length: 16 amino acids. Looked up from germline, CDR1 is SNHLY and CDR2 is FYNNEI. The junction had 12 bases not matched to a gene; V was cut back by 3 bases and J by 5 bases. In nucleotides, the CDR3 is TGTGCCAGCAGTGAGCCGATGACAGGGTCCAAGACTGAAGCTTTCTTT. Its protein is CASSEPMTGSKTEAFF.

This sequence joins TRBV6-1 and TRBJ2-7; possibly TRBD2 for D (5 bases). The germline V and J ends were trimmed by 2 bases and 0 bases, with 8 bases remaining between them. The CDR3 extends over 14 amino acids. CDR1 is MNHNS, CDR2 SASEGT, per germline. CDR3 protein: CASSETGFSYEQYF. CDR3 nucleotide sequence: TGTGCCAGCAGTGAAACGGGGTTCTCCTACGAGCAGTACTTC.

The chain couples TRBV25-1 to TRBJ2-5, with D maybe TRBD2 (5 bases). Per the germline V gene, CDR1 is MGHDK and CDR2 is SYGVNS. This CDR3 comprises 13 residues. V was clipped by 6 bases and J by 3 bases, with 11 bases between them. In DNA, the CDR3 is TGTGCCAGCAGGAGGCCGGGGAAAGAGACCCAGTACTTC. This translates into CASRRPGKETQYF.

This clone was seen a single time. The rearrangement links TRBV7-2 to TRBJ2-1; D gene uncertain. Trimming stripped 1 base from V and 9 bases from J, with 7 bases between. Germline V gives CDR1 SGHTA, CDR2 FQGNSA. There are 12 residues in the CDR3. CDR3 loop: CASSLGKGEQFF. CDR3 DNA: TGTGCCAGCAGCTTAGGTAAGGGTGAGCAGTTCTTC.

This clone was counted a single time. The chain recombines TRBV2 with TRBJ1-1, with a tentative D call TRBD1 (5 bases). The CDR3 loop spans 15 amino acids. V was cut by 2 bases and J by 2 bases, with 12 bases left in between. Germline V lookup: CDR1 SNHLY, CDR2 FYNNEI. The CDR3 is CASSEKRGYNTEAFF. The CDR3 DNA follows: TGTGCCAGCAGTGAAAAAAGGGGCTATAACACTGAAGCTTTCTTT.

The CDR3 here is CASYQPLEQYF. The DNA of the CDR3 is TGCGCCAGCTACCAACCCCTCGAGCAGTACTTC. The genes are TRBV23-1 and TRBJ2-7; no clear D. TRBV23-1 is assigned to the ORF class and has an uncertain function. This CDR3 spans 11 amino acids. V dropped 8 bases and J dropped 6 bases, with 11 bases sitting between them.

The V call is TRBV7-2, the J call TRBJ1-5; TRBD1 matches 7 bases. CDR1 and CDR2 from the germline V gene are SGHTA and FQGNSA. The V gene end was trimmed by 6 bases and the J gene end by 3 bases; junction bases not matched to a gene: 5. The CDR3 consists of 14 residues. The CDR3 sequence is CASSSTGHNQPQHF. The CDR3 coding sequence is TGTGCCAGCAGTTCGACAGGGCACAATCAGCCCCAGCATTTT.

The DNA for the CDR3 is TGTGCCATCAGACAGGGGACAGTAAACTACGAGCAGTACTTC. Encoded protein: CAIRQGTVNYEQYF. The V call is TRBV10-3, the J call TRBJ2-7, with 7 bases fitting TRBD1. V lost 6 bases, J lost 3 bases, and 8 bases stayed unmatched. This CDR3 spans 14 amino acids. Germline V lookup: CDR1 ENHRY, CDR2 SYGVKD.

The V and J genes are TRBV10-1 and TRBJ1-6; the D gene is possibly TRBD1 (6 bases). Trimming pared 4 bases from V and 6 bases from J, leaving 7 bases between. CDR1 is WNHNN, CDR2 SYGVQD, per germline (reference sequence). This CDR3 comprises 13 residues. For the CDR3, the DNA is TGCGCCAGCAGTGGGACAGCTAATTCACCCCTCCACTTT. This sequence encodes CASSGTANSPLHF.

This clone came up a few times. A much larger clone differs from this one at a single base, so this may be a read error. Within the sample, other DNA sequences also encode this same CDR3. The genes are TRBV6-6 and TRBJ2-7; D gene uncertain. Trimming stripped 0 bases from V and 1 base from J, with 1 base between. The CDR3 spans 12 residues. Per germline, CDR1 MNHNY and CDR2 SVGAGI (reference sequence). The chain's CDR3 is CASSYSSYEQYF. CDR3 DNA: TGTGCCAGCAGTTACTCATCCTACGAGCAGTACTTC.

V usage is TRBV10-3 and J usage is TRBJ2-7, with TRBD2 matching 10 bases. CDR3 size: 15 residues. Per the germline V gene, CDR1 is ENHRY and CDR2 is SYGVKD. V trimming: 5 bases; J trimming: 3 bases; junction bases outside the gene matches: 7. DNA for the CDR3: TGTGCCATCAGTCGGACTAGCGGAGAGCACTACGAGCAGTACTTC. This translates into CAISRTSGEHYEQYF.

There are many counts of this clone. CDR3 DNA: TGCGCCAGCTCATTGGGACTAGCAGGATGGGATACGCAGTATTTT. Translated, it gives CASSLGLAGWDTQYF. This chain joins TRBV5-1 and TRBJ2-3, with 9 positions matching TRBD2. The CDR3 spans 15 residues. Germline trimming cut 7 bases from V and 6 bases from J; bases unmatched to any gene: 12. The germline V gene has CDR1 SGHRS and CDR2 YFSETQ.

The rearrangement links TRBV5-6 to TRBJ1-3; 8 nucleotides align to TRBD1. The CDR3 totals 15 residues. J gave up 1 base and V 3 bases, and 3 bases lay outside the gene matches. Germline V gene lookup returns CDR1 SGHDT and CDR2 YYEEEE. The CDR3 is CASSSRGLSGNTIYF. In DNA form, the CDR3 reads TGTGCCAGCAGCTCCAGGGGGCTTTCTGGAAACACCATATATTTT.

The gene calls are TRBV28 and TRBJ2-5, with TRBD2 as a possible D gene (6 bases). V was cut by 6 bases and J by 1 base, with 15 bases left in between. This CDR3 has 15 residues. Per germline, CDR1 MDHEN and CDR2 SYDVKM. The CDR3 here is CASSYGGVFQETQYF. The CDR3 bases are TGTGCCAGCAGCTACGGGGGTGTATTCCAAGAGACCCAGTACTTC.

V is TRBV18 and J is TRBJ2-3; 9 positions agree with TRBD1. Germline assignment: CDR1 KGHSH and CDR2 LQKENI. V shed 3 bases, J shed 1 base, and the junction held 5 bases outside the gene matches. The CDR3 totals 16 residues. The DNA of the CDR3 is TGTGCCAGCTCACCGGGGGACAGGGTCGGCACAGATACGCAGTATTTT. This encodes CASSPGDRVGTDTQYF.